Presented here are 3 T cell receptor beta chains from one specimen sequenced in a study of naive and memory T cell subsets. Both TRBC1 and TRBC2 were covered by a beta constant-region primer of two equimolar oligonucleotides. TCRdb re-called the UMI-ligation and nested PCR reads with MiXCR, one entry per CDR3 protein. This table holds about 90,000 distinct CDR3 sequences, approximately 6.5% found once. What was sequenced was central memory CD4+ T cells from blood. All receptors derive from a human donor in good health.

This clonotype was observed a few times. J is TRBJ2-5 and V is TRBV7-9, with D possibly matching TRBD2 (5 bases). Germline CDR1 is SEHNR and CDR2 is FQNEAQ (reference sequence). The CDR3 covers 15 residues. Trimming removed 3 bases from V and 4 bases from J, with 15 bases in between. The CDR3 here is CASSLYRTGGETQYF. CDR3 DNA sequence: TGTGCCAGCAGCTTGTATAGGACCGGAGGAGAGACCCAGTACTTC.

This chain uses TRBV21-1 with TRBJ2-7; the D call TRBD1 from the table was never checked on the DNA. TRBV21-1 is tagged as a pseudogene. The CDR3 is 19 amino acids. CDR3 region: CASSSSPEGRIPRLTEQYF. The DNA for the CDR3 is TGTGCCAGCAGCTCCTCCCCTGAGGGAAGGATCCCCAGGTTGACCGAGCAGTACTTC.

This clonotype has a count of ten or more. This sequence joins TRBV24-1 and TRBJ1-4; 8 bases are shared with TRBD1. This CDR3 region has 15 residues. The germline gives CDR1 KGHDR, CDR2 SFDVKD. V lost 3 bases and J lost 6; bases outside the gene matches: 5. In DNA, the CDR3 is TGTGCCACCAGTGATCCTGGACAGGGTGATGAAAAACTGTTTTTT. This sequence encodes CATSDPGQGDEKLFF.